This T cell receptor (beta chain) is from a study of T cells in Graves' hyperthyroidism and ophthalmopathy. From RNA transcripts, TCR beta CDR3 regions were amplified. HTBI primers were the set used in a first-round RT-PCR of the TCR CDR3. TCRdb re-analysed the multiplex PCR reads in MiXCR, keeping a single row per CDR3 protein. The sample lists 500,000 to 600,000 distinct CDR3 sequences, more than 45% occurring once. This CDR3 is 19 amino acids long. J lost 3 bases, V lost 4 bases, and 19 bases had no gene match. This clonotype was recorded at least ten times. This chain joins TRBV12-3 or TRBV12-4 and TRBJ1-2, with TRBD1 matching 8 bases. The sequenced sample was peripheral blood or thyroid tissue (not recorded which). The clonotype comes from a woman aged 18-29 years with Graves' hyperthyroidism. The CDR3 DNA reads as TGTGCCAGCAGTTCGCCTCTTATACAGGACAGGGTGAAAGACTATGGCTACACCTTC. Translating it yields CASSSPLIQDRVKDYGYTF.